Included here is one T cell receptor (beta chain) sequence, with context. The sample originates from a study of blood T cell repertoires in COVID-19. Clones were read by immunoSEQ multiplex PCR, and TCRdb kept only the in-frame ones, dropping some. Of approximately 180,000 clones in the sample, roughly 79% are singletons; the top ten hold approximately 12%. Germline CDR1 reads SGHDT; CDR2 reads YYEEEE. Trimming cost V 0 bases and J 3 bases, with 13 bases left between them. The CDR3 runs 16 residues. V and J are TRBV5-6 and TRBJ1-5; possible D gene TRBD1, 5 bases. The sequence was collected from an elderly woman with COVID-19, enrolled during active disease. Sequencing was done on a sample of peripheral blood. CDR3 coding DNA: TGTGCCAGCAGCTTGGGGCAGGGATTCCTCAATCAGCCCCAGCATTTT. This codes for CASSLGQGFLNQPQHF.